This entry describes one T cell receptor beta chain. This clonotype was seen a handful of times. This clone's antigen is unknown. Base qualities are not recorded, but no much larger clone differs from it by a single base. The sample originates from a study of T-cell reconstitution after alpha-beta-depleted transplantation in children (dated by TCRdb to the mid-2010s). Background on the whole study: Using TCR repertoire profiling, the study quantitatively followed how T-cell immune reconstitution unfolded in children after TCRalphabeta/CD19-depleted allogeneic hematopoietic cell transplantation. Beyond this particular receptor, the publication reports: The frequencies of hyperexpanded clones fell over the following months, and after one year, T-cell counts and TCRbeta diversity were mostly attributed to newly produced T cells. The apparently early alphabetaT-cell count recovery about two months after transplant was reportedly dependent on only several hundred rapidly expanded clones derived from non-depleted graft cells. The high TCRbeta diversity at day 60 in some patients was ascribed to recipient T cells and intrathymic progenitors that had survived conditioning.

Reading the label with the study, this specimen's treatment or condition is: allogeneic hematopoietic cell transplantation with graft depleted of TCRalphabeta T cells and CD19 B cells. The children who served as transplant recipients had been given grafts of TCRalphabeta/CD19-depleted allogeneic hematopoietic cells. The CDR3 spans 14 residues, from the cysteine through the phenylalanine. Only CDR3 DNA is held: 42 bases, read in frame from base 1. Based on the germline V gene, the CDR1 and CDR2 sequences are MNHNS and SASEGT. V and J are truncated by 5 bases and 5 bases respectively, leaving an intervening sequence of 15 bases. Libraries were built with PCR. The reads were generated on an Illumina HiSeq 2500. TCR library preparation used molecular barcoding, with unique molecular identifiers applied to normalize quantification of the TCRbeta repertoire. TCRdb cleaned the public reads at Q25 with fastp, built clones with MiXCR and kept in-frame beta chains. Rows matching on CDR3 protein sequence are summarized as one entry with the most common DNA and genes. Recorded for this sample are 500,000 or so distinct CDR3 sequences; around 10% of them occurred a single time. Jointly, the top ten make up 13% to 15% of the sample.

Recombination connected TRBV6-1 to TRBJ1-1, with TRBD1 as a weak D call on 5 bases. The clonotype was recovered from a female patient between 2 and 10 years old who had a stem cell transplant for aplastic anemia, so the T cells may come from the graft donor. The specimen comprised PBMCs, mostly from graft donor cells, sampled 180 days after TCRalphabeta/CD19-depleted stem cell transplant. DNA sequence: TGTGCCAGCAGTCAAGGGACGGGGAGGACTGAAGCTTTCTTT. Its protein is CASSQGTGRTEAFF.